Described below is a single T cell receptor beta chain sequence and its context. TCRdb's table, derived via immunoSEQ multiplex PCR, lists solely in-frame clones and lacks some. The data show 38,000 or so clones, about 85% seen once. The CDR3 runs 17 residues. Germline trimming cut 5 bases from V and 1 base from J; bases unmatched to any gene: 12. Germline V gives CDR1 SGHTA, CDR2 FQGNSA. The data belong to a study of memory CD4+ T cells and cytomegalovirus serostatus. Single viable CD3+CD4+CD8-CD45RO+ cells were sorted as the memory CD4+ T cells. The sample comprised memory CD4+ T cells from blood. This chain connects TRBV7-2 to TRBJ2-5, with 8 bases aligning to TRBD2. The receptor's source is an adult in good health and CMV-seronegative. The CDR3, as DNA: TGTGCCAGCAGCCGACTCCATAGCGGGGCAATCCAAGAGACCCAGTACTTC. Its translation: CASSRLHSGAIQETQYF.